The rows below give T cell receptor beta chains drawn from one sample of a study of CD8 T cells in Susac syndrome. TCRdb independently ran MiXCR on the immunoSEQ multiplex PCR reads; one entry per CDR3 protein. The top ten hold less than 0.3% of the sample, which has 75,000 to 100,000 distinct CDR3 sequences, around 94% seen once. The sequenced sample consisted of CD8+ T cells from PBMCs. These receptors were obtained from a human donor in good health. Both conserved end residues are part of each CDR3. Fields, in order: clone size, J gene, V gene, CDR3 length, D gene, CDR3 DNA, CDR3 protein. A D gene is named only where the DNA matches it firmly. Size is omitted from some rows. Given values are once, few, many or a class for expanded clones.

size: -; J: TRBJ2-2; V: TRBV19; length: 14; D: -; DNA: TGTGCCAGTAGTTCAAGGGGTTTTACCGGGGAGCTGTTTTTT; CDR3: CASSSRGFTGELFF
size: once; J: TRBJ2-1; V: TRBV5-6; length: 15; D: -; DNA: TGTGCCAGCAGCTTGGTTCCAGGGAGCTACAATGAGCAGTTCTTC; CDR3: CASSLVPGSYNEQFF
size: once; J: TRBJ2-5; V: TRBV11-2; length: 15; D: TRBD1; DNA: TGTGCCAGCAGCTCGGTGGGACAGGGTCGAGAGACCCAGTACTTC; CDR3: CASSSVGQGRETQYF
size: -; J: TRBJ2-1; V: TRBV11-2; length: 15; D: TRBD2; DNA: TGTGCCAGCAGCCCACTAGCGGGGGTCATCAATGAGCAGTTCTTC; CDR3: CASSPLAGVINEQFF
size: once; J: TRBJ1-5; V: TRBV19; length: 14; D: -; DNA: TGTGCCAGTAGTTGGATGGGGGTTCAACAGCCCCAGCATTTT; CDR3: CASSWMGVQQPQHF
size: -; J: TRBJ2-1; V: TRBV4-3; length: 15; D: TRBD1; DNA: TGCGCCAGCAGCCAAGATTGGGACAGGGTCGATGAGCAGTTCTTC; CDR3: CASSQDWDRVDEQFF
size: -; J: TRBJ2-4; V: TRBV9; length: 15; D: TRBD1; DNA: TGTGCCAGCAGCGCAGAGAAGGGGGCCGAAAACATTCAGTACTTC; CDR3: CASSAEKGAENIQYF
size: -; J: TRBJ1-2; V: TRBV6-5; length: 15; D: TRBD1; DNA: TGTGCCAGCAGTTACAGGACAGGCAAGGCCTATGGCTACACCTTC; CDR3: CASSYRTGKAYGYTF
size: -; J: TRBJ1-1; V: TRBV12-3/TRBV12-4; length: 14; D: -; DNA: TGTGCCAGCAGTTTAGGGAGGTTGAACACTGAAGCTTTCTTT; CDR3: CASSLGRLNTEAFF
size: -; J: TRBJ1-1; V: TRBV5-1; length: 14; D: -; DNA: TGCGCCAGCAGCTTGGAGGATTTTCTCACTGAAGCTTTCTTT; CDR3: CASSLEDFLTEAFF
size: -; J: TRBJ2-7; V: TRBV12-3/TRBV12-4; length: 13; D: -; DNA: TGTGCCAGCAGTTTGGGTGGGCTCAACGAGCAGTACTTC; CDR3: CASSLGGLNEQYF